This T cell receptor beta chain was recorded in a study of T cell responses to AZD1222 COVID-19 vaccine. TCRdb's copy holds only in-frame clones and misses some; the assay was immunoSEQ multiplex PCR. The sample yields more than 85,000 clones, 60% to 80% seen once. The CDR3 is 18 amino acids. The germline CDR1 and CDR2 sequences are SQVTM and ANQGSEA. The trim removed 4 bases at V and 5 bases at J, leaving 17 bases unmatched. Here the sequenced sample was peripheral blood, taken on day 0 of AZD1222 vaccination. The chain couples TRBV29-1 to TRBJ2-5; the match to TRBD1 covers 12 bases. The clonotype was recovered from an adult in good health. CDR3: CSVVLGDRGRPFRETQYF. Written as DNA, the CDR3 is TGCAGCGTTGTCCTCGGGGACAGGGGGCGCCCTTTTAGGGAGACCCAGTACTTC.